This T cell receptor beta chain was found in a study of T-cell memory formation after mild COVID-19. Study observations and caveats: Day 15 to 85 contractors were CD4/CD8 balanced; later expanders leaned CD4+.

TCRdb reanalysed the 5' RACE reads using MiXCR and keeps one entry per CDR3 protein. The sample has fewer than 350,000 distinct CDR3 sequences, roughly 15% seen once; the top ten hold around 24%. CDR1 LGHNT and CDR2 FRNRAP come from the germline V gene. With V trimmed by 3 bases and J by 11 bases, 10 bases remained unmatched. The CDR3 extends over 14 amino acids. Concerning this clonotype: Its antigen is still unknown.

The V gene is TRBV12-5, the J gene TRBJ1-5; 7 bases map to TRBD1. The source is a man aged 18 to 30 who had mild COVID-19 (a few samples of this study predate the infection). Cell type and time point are not known. The sequencing input was PBMCs or a T cell subset sorted from them (not recorded which). The CDR3 DNA reads as TGTGCTAGTGGTTTTCTGGCAGGCCAGGGGGCCCAGCATTTT. It yields the protein CASGFLAGQGAQHF. The variable domain in full, completed from reference TRBV12-5 and TRBJ1-5, reads DARVTQTPRHKVTEMGQEVTMRCQPILGHNTVFWYRQTMMQGLELLAYFRNRAPLDDSGMPKDRFSAEMPDATLATLKIQPSEPRDSAVYFCASGFLAGQGAQHFGDGTRLSIL.